The 23 T cell receptor beta chains presented below share a single source sample, sequenced in a study of T and B cells in COVID-19 patients. BIOMED2 TRB-A/B primer pools were used in multiplex TRB PCR. One entry per CDR3 protein, called by TCRdb with MiXCR from the multiplex PCR reads. Of thousands of distinct CDR3 sequences listed, around a quarter are singletons. TRB was amplified from about 260-540 ng of blood genomic DNA. The sequencing input was blood. The receptors come from a human donor with active COVID-19.

The sample holds a few counts of this clonotype. The chain couples TRBV7-9 to TRBJ2-7; D gene uncertain. This CDR3 has 11 residues. V lost 1 base and J 3 bases, leaving 1 base between the germline ends. From germline, CDR1 is SEHNR and CDR2 FQNEAQ (reference sequence). CDR3 amino acids: CASSLDYEQYF. The CDR3 DNA sequence: TGTGCCAGCAGCTTAGACTACGAGCAGTACTTC.

By its share, this clonotype is medium-sized. CDR3 in DNA: TGTGCCAGCAGTAAAAGACAGGAACAGACCCATAATTCACCCCTCCACTTT. Translating gives CASSKRQEQTHNSPLHF. The V gene is TRBV27, the J gene TRBJ1-6, with TRBD1 as a possible D gene (6 bases). The CDR3 runs to 17 residues. The V gene lost 5 bases and the J gene lost 5 bases, with 19 bases spanning the gap. From germline, CDR1 is MNHEY and CDR2 SMNVEV (reference sequence).

The chain links TRBV5-1 to TRBJ1-5; the D is unclear. Germline assignment: CDR1 SGHRS and CDR2 YFSETQ. Trimming stripped 0 bases from V and 3 bases from J, with 4 bases between. This CDR3 has 13 amino acids. CDR3 protein: CASSLDYNQPQHF. The CDR3 nucleotides are TGCGCCAGCAGCTTGGATTACAATCAGCCCCAGCATTTT.

This clonotype rates as medium-sized. V gene TRBV29-1 combines with J gene TRBJ1-1; D may be TRBD1 (6 bases). Deletions cut 7 bases from V and 5 bases from J, with 17 bases between. CDR1 is SQVTM and CDR2 is ANQGSEA in the germline V gene. The CDR3 runs 13 residues. The chain's CDR3 is CSAASGAGTEAFF. The CDR3 DNA sequence: TGCAGCGCGGCGTCAGGGGCTGGGACTGAAGCTTTCTTT.

This clonotype was seen a single time. The V call is TRBV11-1, the J call TRBJ2-5; perhaps D is TRBD1 or TRBD2 (5 bases each). The length of the CDR3 is 13 residues. In germline, CDR1 is SGHAT, CDR2 FQDESV (reference sequence). V lost 4 bases to trimming and J lost 3 bases, with 9 bases between them. CDR3 sequence reads: CASSSGTEETQYF. For the CDR3, the DNA is TGTGCCAGCAGCTCCGGGACGGAAGAGACCCAGTACTTC.

V and J are TRBV20-1 and TRBJ1-4, with 7 bases aligning to TRBD1. The V and J ends lost 6 bases and 8 bases, in that order; junction bases with no gene match: 12. The V gene's germline CDR1 is DFQATT and CDR2 SNEGSKA (reference sequence). CDR3 length equals 14 residues. In DNA form, the CDR3 reads TGCAGTGCGGAGAAGACAGGGATTCGCGAAAAACTGTTTTTT. Protein product: CSAEKTGIREKLFF.

This clonotype was seen a handful of times. The CDR3 spells CASSLLNSQGGDTQYF. The DNA of the CDR3 is TGTGCCAGCAGCTTACTGAATTCCCAGGGGGGAGATACGCAGTATTTT. The gene calls are TRBV11-2 and TRBJ2-3, with D possibly TRBD1 on 7 matching bases. The germline V gene has CDR1 SGHAT and CDR2 FQNNGV. The germline V and J ends were trimmed by 2 bases and 5 bases, with 17 bases remaining between them. CDR3 length: 16 amino acids.

The rearrangement uses TRBV19 and TRBJ2-5; a weak D match, TRBD2 (6 bases). CDR1 and CDR2 (germline): LNHDA, SQIVND (reference sequence). The ends were cut back, 3 bases at V and 5 bases at J, with 19 bases in the middle. CDR3 size: 16 residues. The DNA for the CDR3 is TGTGCCAGTAGTATTGCACCGGGACTCGGGGGTGAGACCCAGTACTTC. Its translation is CASSIAPGLGGETQYF.

The chain couples TRBV7-9 to TRBJ2-5, with D tentatively TRBD2 (7 bases). The length of the CDR3 is 14 residues. The V end lost 4 bases, the J end lost 5 bases, and 14 bases lay between the germline ends. CDR1 is SEHNR and CDR2 is FQNEAQ in the germline V gene (reference sequence). The DNA of the CDR3 is TGTGCCAGCAGCTCCAGAGGGGGGGGGGAGACCCAGTACTTC. Protein sequence: CASSSRGGGETQYF.

This clonotype is labeled as medium-sized. The chain links TRBV19 to TRBJ2-3; 14 bases agree with TRBD2. Germline V gives CDR1 LNHDA, CDR2 SQIVND (reference sequence). V gave up 9 bases and J gave up 5 bases; unmatched junction bases: 4. This CDR3 comprises 14 residues. As DNA, the CDR3 is TGTGCCAGCGGACTAGCGGGAGGTGGAGATACGCAGTATTTT. This encodes CASGLAGGGDTQYF.

This clonotype was counted ten times or more. This chain connects TRBV27 to TRBJ2-1, with 7 bases lining up with TRBD2. Germline loops: CDR1 MNHEY, CDR2 SMNVEV (reference sequence). The trim removed 5 bases at V and 6 bases at J, leaving 10 bases unmatched. CDR3 length: 15 residues. The CDR3 sequence: CASSPYWREFNEQFF. CDR3 sequence (DNA): TGTGCCAGCAGTCCCTACTGGCGGGAGTTCAATGAGCAGTTCTTC.

This clonotype is classed as large. The genes are TRBV27 and TRBJ2-3, with D possibly called TRBD1 or TRBD2 (5 bases each). Germline V gene lookup returns CDR1 MNHEY and CDR2 SMNVEV (reference sequence). The CDR3 covers 15 residues. V gave up 2 bases and J gave up 5 bases, with 14 bases separating them. CDR3 in DNA: TGTGCCAGCAGTTTAGGACGGGCGAGGGGAGATACGCAGTATTTT. This gives the protein CASSLGRARGDTQYF.

The genes are TRBV20-1 and TRBJ2-5, with 7 bases lining up with TRBD2. Trimming took 5 bases from V and 3 from J; bases not matched to a gene: 9. This CDR3 has 14 amino acids. Germline CDR1 reads DFQATT; CDR2 reads SNEGSKA (reference sequence). The CDR3 reads CSAAKIAGKETQYF. In DNA, the CDR3 is TGCAGTGCTGCGAAAATAGCGGGCAAAGAGACCCAGTACTTC.

This clonotype appeared a few times. The chain links TRBV27 to TRBJ2-3, with a tentative D call TRBD2 (6 bases). Deletions cut 3 bases from V and 0 bases from J, with 13 bases between. Per germline, CDR1 MNHEY and CDR2 SMNVEV (reference sequence). This CDR3 comprises 16 residues. The CDR3, as DNA: TGTGCCAGCAGTTTGGAAGGCGGGGAAAGCACAGATACGCAGTATTTT. Amino acids: CASSLEGGESTDTQYF.

Judged by abundance, this clonotype is medium-sized (0.01 to 0.1%). The chain has TRBV6-5 and TRBJ2-7, with D maybe TRBD1 (6 bases). Germline-derived CDR1 and CDR2 are MNHEY and SVGAGI. CDR3 length: 13 residues. Trimming pared 7 bases from V and 4 bases from J, leaving 14 bases between. The CDR3: CASTRAGAYEQYF. The CDR3 region has the DNA TGTGCCAGCACTAGGGCAGGGGCTTACGAGCAGTACTTC.

The chain joins TRBV7-9 to TRBJ2-1; 13 nucleotides agree with TRBD2. The junction had 12 bases not matched to a gene; V was cut back by 7 bases and J by 9 bases. The CDR3 spans 16 residues. The germline V gene has CDR1 SEHNR and CDR2 FQNEAQ (reference sequence). The CDR3 loop is CASTPGLAGRSGEQFF. The CDR3 nucleotides are TGTGCCAGCACCCCGGGACTAGCGGGGAGATCGGGTGAGCAGTTCTTC. Full variable domain (rest looked up from reference TRBV7-9 and TRBJ2-1): DTGVSQNPRHKITKRGQNVTFRCDPISEHNRLYWYRQTLGQGPEFLTYFQNEAQLEKSRLLSDRFSAERPKGSFSTLEIQRTEQGDSAMYLCASTPGLAGRSGEQFFGPGTRLTVL.

The V call is TRBV19, the J call TRBJ2-2; 14 bases fit TRBD2. There are 17 residues in the CDR3. V shed 7 bases and J 2 bases; nucleotides not matched to a gene: 6. Looked up from germline, CDR1 is LNHDA and CDR2 is SQIVND (reference sequence). The CDR3: CASMGLAGVGNTGELFF. The DNA of the CDR3 is TGTGCCAGTATGGGACTAGCGGGAGTCGGTAACACCGGGGAGCTGTTTTTT.

J is TRBJ2-7 and V is TRBV14, with D perhaps matching TRBD2 (5 bases). Germline V gene lookup returns CDR1 SGHDN and CDR2 FVKESK. CDR3 size: 11 residues. Between the trimmed V and J ends, which lost 4 bases and 6 bases, there was a span of 7 bases. The chain's CDR3 is CASSRRGEQYF. Written as DNA, the CDR3 is TGTGCCAGCAGCCGCCGGGGCGAGCAGTACTTC.

By share, this clonotype ranks as medium-sized. The V and J genes are TRBV19 and TRBJ2-1; a possible D gene is TRBD1 (6 bases). The CDR3 runs 11 residues. The germline V and J ends were trimmed by 5 bases and 13 bases, with 12 bases remaining between them. Germline V gives CDR1 LNHDA, CDR2 SQIVND (reference sequence). The CDR3 DNA sequence: TGTGCCAGTAGTTCACAGGGAGCCCAGTTCTTC. This sequence encodes CASSSQGAQFF. Looking up the rest from reference TRBV19 and TRBJ2-1 gives the full variable domain: DGGITQSPKYLFRKEGQNVTLSCEQNLNHDAMYWYRQDPGQGLRLIYYSQIVNDFQKGDIAEGYSVSREKKESFPLTVTSAQKNPTAFYLCASSSQGAQFFGPGTRLTVL.

Within the sample, this clonotype is medium-sized. The DNA for the CDR3 is TGTGCCACCAGCCGAGGGGGTACCGGGAGCGTAACCGGGGAGCTGTTTTTT. This sequence encodes CATSRGGTGSVTGELFF. The chain links TRBV15 to TRBJ2-2, with D perhaps assigned TRBD1 or TRBD2 (6 bases each). Germline V gene lookup returns CDR1 LNHNV and CDR2 YYDKDF (reference sequence). V lost 5 bases and J 5 bases, leaving 21 bases between the germline ends. The CDR3 loop spans 17 amino acids.

This clonotype was seen only a few times. The chain employs TRBV27 and TRBJ1-2; TRBD1 is a possible D gene (5 bases). The V gene's germline CDR1 is MNHEY and CDR2 SMNVEV (reference sequence). With 3 bases removed from V and 3 bases from J, the gap between germline ends came to 11 bases. The CDR3 has 14 residues. The CDR3: CASSLVWGDYGYTF. For the CDR3, the DNA is TGTGCCAGCAGTTTGGTATGGGGGGACTATGGCTACACCTTC.

By its share, this clonotype is medium-sized (0.01 to 0.1%). This sequence joins TRBV6-5 and TRBJ1-4; tentatively, D is TRBD1 (6 bases). Germline CDR1 MNHEY, CDR2 SVGAGI. The V and J ends lost 4 bases and 1 base respectively, with 13 bases between them. There are 16 residues in the CDR3. DNA for the CDR3: TGTGCCAGCAGTTTGCAGGGGCGGGTAACTAATGAAAAACTGTTTTTT. Amino acids: CASSLQGRVTNEKLFF.

This clonotype was recorded only once. The chain combines TRBV20-1 with TRBJ1-6; the match to TRBD1 covers 7 bases. Germline loops: CDR1 DFQATT, CDR2 SNEGSKA (reference sequence). The trim removed 0 bases at V and 8 bases at J, leaving 7 bases unmatched. The CDR3 runs to 15 residues. In nucleotides, the CDR3 is TGCAGTGCTAGAGATACAGGGGTAGGCGATTCACCCCTCCACTTT. It specifies CSARDTGVGDSPLHF.